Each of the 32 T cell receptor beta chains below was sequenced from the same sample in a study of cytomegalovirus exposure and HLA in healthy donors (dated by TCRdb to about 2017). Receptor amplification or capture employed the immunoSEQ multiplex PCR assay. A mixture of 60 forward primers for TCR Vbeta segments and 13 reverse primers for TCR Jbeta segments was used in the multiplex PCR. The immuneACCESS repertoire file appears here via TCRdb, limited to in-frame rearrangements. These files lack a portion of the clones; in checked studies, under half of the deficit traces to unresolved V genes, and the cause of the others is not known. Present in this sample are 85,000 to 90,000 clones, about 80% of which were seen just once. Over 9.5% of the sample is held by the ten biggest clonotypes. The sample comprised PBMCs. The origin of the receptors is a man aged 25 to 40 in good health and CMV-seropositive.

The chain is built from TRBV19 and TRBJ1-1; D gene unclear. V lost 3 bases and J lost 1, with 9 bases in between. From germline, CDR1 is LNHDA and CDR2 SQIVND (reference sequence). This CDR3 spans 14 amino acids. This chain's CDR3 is CASSITAGNTEAFF. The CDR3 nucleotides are TGTGCCAGTAGTATTACGGCAGGGAACACTGAAGCTTTCTTT.

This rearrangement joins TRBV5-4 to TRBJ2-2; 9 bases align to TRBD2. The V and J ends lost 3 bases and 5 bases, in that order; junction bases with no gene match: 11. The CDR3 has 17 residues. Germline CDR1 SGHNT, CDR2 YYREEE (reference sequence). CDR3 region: CASSYQAGGLGTGELFF. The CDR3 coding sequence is TGTGCCAGCAGCTACCAGGCGGGGGGGCTAGGAACCGGGGAGCTGTTTTTT.

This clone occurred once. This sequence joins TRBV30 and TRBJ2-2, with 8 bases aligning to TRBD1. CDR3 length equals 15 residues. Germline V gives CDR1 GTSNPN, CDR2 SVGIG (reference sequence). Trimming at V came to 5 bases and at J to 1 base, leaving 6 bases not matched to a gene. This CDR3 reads CAWDQGAQNTGELFF. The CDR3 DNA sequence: TGTGCCTGGGATCAGGGGGCGCAGAACACCGGGGAGCTGTTTTTT.

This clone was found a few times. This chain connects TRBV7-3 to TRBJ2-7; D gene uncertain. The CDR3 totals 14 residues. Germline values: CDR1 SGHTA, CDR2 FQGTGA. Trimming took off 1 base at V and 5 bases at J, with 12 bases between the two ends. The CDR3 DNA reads TGTGCCAGCAGCTTAAGGTACAGAGTCGACGAGCAGTACTTC. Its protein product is CASSLRYRVDEQYF.

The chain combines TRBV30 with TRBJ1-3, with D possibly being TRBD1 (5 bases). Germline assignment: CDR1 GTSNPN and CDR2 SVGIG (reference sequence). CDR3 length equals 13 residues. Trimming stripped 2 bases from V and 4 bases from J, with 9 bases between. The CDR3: CAWSTQGGNTIYF. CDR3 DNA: TGTGCCTGGAGTACCCAGGGAGGAAACACCATATATTTT. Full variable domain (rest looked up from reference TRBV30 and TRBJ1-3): SQTIHQWPATLVQPVGSPLSLECTVEGTSNPNLYWYRQAAGRGLQLLFYSVGIGQISSEVPQNLSASRPQDRQFILSSKKLLLSDSGFYLCAWSTQGGNTIYFGEGSWLTVV.

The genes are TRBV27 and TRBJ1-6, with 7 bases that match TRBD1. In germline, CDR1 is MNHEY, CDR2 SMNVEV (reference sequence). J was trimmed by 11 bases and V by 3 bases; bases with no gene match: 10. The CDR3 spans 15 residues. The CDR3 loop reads CASSFTTGAYPPLHF. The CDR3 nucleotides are TGTGCCAGCAGTTTTACAACAGGGGCGTACCCACCCCTCCACTTT.

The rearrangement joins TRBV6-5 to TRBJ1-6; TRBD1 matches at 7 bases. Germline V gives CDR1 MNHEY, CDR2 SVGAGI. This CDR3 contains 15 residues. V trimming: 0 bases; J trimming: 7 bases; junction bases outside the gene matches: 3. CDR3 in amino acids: CASSYSMGQNSPLHF. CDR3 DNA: TGTGCCAGCAGTTACTCGATGGGACAGAATTCACCCCTCCACTTT.

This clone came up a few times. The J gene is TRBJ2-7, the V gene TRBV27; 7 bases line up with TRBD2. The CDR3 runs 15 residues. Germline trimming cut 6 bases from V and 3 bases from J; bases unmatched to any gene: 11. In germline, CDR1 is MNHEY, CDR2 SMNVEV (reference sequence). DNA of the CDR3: TGTGCCAGCAGCACCACGGGGGGAGAGGGCTACGAGCAGTACTTC. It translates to CASSTTGGEGYEQYF.

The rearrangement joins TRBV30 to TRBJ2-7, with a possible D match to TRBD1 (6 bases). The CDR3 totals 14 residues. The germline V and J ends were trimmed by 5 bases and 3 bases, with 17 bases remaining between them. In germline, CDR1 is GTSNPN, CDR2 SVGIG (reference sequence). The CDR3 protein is CAWVPETGIYEQYF. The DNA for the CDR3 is TGTGCCTGGGTCCCCGAGACAGGAATCTACGAGCAGTACTTC.

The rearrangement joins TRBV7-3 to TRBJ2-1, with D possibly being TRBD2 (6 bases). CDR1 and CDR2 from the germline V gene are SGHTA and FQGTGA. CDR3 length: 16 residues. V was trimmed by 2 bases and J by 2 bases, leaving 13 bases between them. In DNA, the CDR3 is TGTGCCAGCAGCTTACTGGCGGGGCCAGCCTACAATGAGCAGTTCTTC. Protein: CASSLLAGPAYNEQFF.

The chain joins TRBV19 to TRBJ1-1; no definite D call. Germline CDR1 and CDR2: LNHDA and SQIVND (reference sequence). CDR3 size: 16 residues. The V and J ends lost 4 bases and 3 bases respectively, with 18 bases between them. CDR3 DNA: TGTGCCAGTAGTAAGGGCTGGGAGGGTTTATACACTGAAGCTTTCTTT. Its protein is CASSKGWEGLYTEAFF.

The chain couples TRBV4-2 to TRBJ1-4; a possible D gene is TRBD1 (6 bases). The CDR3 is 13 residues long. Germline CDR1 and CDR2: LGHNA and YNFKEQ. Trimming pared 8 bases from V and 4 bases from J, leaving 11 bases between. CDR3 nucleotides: TGTGCCAGCCAGGACAGCGATAATGAAAAACTGTTTTTT. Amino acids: CASQDSDNEKLFF.

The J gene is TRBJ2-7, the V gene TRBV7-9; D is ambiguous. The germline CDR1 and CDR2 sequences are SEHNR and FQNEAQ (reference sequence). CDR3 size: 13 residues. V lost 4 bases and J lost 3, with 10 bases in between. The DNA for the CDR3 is TGTGCCAGCAGCTCCCGAGTCAACTACGAGCAGTACTTC. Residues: CASSSRVNYEQYF.

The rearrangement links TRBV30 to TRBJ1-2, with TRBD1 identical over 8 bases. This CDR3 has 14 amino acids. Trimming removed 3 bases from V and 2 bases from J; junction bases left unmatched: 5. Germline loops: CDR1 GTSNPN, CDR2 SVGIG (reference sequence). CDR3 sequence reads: CAWRSDRGNYGYTF. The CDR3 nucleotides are TGTGCCTGGAGGTCTGACAGGGGAAACTATGGCTACACCTTC.

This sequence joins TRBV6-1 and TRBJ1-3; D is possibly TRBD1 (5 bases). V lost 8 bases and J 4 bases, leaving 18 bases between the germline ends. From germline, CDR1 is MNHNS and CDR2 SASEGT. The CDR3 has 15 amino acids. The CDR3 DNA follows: TGTGCCAGCGATACCGGGGAGGGGTCGGGAAACACCATATATTTT. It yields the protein CASDTGEGSGNTIYF.

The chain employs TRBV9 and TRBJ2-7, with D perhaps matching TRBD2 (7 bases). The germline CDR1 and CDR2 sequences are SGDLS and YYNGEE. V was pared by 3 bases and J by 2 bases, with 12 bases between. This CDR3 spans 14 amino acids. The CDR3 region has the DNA TGTGCCAGCAGCGAGGGGGGGGGTACCTACGAGCAGTACTTC. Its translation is CASSEGGGTYEQYF.

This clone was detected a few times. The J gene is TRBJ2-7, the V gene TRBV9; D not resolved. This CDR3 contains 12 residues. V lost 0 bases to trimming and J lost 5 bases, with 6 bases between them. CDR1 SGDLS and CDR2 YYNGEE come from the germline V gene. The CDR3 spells CASSVGRDEQYF. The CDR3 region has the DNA TGTGCCAGCAGCGTAGGCCGAGACGAGCAGTACTTC. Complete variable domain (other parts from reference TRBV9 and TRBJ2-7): DSGVTQTPKHLITATGQRVTLRCSPRSGDLSVYWYQQSLDQGLQFLIQYYNGEERAKGNILERFSAQQFPDLHSELNLSSLELGDSALYFCASSVGRDEQYFGPGTRLTVT.

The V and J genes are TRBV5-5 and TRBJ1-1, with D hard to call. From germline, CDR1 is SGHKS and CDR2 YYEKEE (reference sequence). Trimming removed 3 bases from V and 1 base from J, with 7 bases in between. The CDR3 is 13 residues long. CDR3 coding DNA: TGTGCCAGCAGCTACGGAGAGAACACTGAAGCTTTCTTT. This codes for CASSYGENTEAFF.

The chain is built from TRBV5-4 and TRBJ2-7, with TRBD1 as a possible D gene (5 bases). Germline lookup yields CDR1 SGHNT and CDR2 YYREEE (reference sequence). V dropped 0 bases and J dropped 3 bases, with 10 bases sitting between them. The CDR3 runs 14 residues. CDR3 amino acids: CASSLAPTDYEQYF. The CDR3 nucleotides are TGTGCCAGCAGCTTGGCCCCGACAGACTACGAGCAGTACTTC. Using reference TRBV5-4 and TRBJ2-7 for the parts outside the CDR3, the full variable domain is ETGVTQSPTHLIKTRGQQVTLRCSSQSGHNTVSWYQQALGQGPQFIFQYYREEENGRGNFPPRFSGLQFPNYSSELNVNALELDDSALYLCASSLAPTDYEQYFGPGTRLTVT.

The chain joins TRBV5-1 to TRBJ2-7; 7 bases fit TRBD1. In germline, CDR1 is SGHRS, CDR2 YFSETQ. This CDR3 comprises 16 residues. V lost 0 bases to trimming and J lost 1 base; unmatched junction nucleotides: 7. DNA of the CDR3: TGCGCCAGCAGCTTGGTGTGGGGGACAGCTTCCTACGAGCAGTACTTC. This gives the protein CASSLVWGTASYEQYF.

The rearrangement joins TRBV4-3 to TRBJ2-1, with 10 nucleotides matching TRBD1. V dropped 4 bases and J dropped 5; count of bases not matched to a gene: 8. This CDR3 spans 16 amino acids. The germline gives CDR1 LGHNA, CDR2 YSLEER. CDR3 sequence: CASSRQTGTGDNEQFF. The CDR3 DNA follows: TGCGCCAGCAGCCGTCAGACCGGGACAGGGGACAATGAGCAGTTCTTC.

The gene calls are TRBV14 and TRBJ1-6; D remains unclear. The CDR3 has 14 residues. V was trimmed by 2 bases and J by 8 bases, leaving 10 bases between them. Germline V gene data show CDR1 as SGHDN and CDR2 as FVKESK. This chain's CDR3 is CASSQLYFDSPLHF. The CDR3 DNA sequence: TGTGCCAGCAGCCAACTTTACTTCGATTCACCCCTCCACTTT.

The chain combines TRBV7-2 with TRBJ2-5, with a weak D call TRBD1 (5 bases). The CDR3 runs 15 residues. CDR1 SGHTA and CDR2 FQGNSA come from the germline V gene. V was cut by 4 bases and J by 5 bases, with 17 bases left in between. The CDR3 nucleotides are TGTGCCAGCAGCTCGGTGGGCTTGGGGCTGGAGACCCAGTACTTC. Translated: CASSSVGLGLETQYF.

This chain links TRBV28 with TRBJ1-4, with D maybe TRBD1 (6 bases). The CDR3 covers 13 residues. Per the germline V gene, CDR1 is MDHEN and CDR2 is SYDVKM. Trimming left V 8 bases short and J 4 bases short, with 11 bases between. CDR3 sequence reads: CASGRTDNEKLFF. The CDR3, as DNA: TGTGCCAGCGGGCGGACAGATAATGAAAAACTGTTTTTT.

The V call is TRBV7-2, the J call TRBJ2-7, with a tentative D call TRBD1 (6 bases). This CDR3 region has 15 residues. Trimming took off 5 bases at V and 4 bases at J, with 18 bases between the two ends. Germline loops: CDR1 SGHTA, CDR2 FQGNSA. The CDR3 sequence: CASSTHRVYPYEQYF. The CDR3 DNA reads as TGTGCCAGCAGCACCCACAGGGTCTACCCTTACGAGCAGTACTTC.

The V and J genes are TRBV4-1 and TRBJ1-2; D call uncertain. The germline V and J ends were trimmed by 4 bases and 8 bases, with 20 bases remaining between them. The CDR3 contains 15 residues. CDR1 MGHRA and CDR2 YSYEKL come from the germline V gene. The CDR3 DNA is TGCGCCAGCAGCCTCCCATGGGCCCACGACGAGGGCTACACCTTC. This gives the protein CASSLPWAHDEGYTF.

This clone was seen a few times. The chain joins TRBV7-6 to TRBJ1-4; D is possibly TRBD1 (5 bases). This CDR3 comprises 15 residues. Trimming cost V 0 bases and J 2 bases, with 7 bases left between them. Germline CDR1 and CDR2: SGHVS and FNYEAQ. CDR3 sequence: CASSLATATNEKLFF. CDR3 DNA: TGTGCCAGCAGCTTAGCGACAGCCACTAATGAAAAACTGTTTTTT.

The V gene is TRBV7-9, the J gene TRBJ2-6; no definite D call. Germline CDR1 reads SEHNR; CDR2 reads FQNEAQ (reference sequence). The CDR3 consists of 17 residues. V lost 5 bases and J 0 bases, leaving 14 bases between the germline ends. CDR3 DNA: TGTGCCAGCAGCCTCTCGACAAGGATCTCTGGGGCCAACGTCCTGACTTTC. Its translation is CASSLSTRISGANVLTF.

The CDR3: CASSEHQNTEAFF. DNA of the CDR3: TGTGCCAGCAGCGAGCACCAGAACACTGAAGCTTTCTTT. The chain combines TRBV7-9 with TRBJ1-1; D not certain. This CDR3 has 13 amino acids. Germline V gene data show CDR1 as SEHNR and CDR2 as FQNEAQ (reference sequence). Trimming shortened V by 5 bases and J by 1 base, and 8 bases separated the two germline ends.

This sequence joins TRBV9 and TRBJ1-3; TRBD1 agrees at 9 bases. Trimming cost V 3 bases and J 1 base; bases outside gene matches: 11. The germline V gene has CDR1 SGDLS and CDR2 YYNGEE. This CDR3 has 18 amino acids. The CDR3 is CASSEALSGQGSGNTIYF. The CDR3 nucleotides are TGTGCCAGCAGCGAGGCATTATCGGGACAGGGATCTGGAAACACCATATATTTT.

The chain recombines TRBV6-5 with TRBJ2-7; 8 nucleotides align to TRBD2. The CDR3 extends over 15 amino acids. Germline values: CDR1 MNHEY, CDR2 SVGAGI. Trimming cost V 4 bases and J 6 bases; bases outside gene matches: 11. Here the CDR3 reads CASSSPGTRGSEQYF. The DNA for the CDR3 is TGTGCCAGCAGTTCCCCCGGGACTAGAGGAAGCGAGCAGTACTTC.

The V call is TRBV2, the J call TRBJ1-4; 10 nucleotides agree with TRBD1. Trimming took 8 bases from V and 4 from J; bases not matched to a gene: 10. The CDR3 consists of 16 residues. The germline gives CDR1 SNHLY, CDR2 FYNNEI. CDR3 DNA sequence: TGTGCCAGCCAACGACAGGGGGCCGGGAGTAATGAAAAACTGTTTTTT. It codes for CASQRQGAGSNEKLFF.